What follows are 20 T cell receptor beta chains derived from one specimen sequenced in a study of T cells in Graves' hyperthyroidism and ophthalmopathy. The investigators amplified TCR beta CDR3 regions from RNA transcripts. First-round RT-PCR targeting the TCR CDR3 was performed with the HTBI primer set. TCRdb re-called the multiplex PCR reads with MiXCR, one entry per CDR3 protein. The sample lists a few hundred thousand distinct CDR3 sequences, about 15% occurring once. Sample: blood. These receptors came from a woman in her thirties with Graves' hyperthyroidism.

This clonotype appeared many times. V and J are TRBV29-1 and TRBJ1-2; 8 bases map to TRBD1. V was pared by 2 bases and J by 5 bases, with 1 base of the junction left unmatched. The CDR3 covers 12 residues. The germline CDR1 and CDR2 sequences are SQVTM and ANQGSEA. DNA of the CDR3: TGCAGCGTTGAACAGGGGGCTTATGGCTACACCTTC. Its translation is CSVEQGAYGYTF.

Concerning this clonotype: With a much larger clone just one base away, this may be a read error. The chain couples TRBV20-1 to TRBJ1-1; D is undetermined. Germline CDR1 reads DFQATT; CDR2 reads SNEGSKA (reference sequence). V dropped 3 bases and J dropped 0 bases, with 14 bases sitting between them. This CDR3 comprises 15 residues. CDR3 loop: CSARWTAPMNTEAFF. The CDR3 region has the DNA TGCAGTGCTAGGTGGACGGCCCCGATGAACACTGAAGCTTTCTTT.

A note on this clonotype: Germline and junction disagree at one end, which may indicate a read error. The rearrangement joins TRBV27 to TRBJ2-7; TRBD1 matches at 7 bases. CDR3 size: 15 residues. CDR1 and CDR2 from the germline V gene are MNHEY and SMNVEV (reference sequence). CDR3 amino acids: CACRARAGGTYEQYF. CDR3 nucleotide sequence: TGTGCCTGCAGGGCTAGGGCAGGGGGAACCTACGAGCAGTACTTC.

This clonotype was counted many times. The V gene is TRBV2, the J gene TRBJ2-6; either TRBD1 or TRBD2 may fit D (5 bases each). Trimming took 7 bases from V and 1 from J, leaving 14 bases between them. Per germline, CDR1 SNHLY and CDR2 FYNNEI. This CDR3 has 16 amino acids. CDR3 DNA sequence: TGTGCCAGCAACGTCCTTGGGGGATCTGGGGCCAACGTCCTGACTTTC. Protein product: CASNVLGGSGANVLTF.

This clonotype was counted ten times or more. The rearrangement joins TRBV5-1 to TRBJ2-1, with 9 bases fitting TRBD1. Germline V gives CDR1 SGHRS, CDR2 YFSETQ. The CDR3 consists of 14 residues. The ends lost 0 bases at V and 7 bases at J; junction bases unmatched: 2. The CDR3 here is CASSLVQGANEQFF. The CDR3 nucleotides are TGCGCCAGCAGCTTGGTACAGGGGGCAAATGAGCAGTTCTTC.

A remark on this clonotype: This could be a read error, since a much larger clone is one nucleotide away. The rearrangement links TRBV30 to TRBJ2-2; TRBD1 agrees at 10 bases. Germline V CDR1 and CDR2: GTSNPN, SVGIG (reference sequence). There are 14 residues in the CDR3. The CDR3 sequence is CAWRGTGATGELVF. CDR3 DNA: TGTGCCTGGAGAGGGACAGGGGCCACCGGGGAGCTGGTTTTT.

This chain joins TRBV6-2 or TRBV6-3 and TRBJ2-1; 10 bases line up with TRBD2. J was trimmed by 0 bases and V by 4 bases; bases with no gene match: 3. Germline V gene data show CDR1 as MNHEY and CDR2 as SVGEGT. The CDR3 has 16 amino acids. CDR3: CASSSASGSSYNEQFF. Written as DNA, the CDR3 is TGTGCCAGCAGTTCGGCTAGCGGGAGCTCCTACAATGAGCAGTTCTTC.

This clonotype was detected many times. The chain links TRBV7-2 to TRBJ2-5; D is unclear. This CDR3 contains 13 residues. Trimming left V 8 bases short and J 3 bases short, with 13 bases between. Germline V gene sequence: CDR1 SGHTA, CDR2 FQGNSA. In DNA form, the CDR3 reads TGTGCCAGCTCCTTGGTGGGGAAAGAGACCCAGTACTTC. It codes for CASSLVGKETQYF.

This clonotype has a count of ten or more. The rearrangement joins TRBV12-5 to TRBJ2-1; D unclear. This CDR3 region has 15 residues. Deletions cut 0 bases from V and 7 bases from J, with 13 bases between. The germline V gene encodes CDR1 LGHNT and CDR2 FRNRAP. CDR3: CASGLVRSRPNEQFF. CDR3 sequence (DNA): TGTGCTAGTGGTTTGGTAAGGAGCAGGCCGAATGAGCAGTTCTTC.

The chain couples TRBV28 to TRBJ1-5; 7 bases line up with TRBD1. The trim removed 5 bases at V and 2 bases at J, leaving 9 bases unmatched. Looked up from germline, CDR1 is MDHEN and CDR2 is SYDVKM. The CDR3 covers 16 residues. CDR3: CASSSIDRAGNQPQHF. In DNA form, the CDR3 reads TGTGCCAGCAGTAGCATCGACAGGGCTGGCAATCAGCCCCAGCATTTT.

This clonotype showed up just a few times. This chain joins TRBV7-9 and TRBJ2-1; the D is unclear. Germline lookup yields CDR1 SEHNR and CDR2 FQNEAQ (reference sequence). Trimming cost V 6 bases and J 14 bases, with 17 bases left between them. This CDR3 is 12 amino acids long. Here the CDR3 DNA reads TGTGCCAGCAGTCTTACCCAACTCCCGGAGTTCTTC. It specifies CASSLTQLPEFF.

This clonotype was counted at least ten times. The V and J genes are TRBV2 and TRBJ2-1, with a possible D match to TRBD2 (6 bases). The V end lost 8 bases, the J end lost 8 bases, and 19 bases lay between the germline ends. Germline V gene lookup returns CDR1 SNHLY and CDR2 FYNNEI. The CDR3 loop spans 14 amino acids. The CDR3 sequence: CASRGGKYNDEQFF. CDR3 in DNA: TGTGCCAGCCGAGGCGGGAAATACAATGATGAGCAGTTCTTC. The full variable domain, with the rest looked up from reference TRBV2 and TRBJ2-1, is EPEVTQTPSHQVTQMGQEVILRCVPISNHLYFYWYRQILGQKVEFLVSFYNNEISEKSEIFDDQFSVERPDGSNFTLKIRSTKLEDSAMYFCASRGGKYNDEQFFGPGTRLTVL.

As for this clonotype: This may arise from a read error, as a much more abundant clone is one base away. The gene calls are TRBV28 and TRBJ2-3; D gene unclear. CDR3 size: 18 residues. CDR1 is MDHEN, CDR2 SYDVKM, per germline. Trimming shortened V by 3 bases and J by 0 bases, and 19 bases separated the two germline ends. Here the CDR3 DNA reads TGTGCCAGCAGTTTTACTCCCCTCGTCGGTAGGAGCACAGATACGCAGTATTTT. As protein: CASSFTPLVGRSTDTQYF.

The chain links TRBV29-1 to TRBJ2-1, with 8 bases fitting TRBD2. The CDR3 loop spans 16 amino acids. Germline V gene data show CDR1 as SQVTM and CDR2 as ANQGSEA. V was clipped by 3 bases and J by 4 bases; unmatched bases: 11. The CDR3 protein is CSVDIRSSGVYNEQFF. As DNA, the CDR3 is TGCAGCGTTGATATTCGGAGTAGCGGGGTATACAATGAGCAGTTCTTC.

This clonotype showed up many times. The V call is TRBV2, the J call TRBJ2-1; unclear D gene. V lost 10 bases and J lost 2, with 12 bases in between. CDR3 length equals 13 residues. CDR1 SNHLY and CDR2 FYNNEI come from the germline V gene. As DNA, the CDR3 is TGTGCCAACTCATATTCCGCCTACAATGAGCAGTTCTTC. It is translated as CANSYSAYNEQFF. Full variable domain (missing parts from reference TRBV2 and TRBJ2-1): EPEVTQTPSHQVTQMGQEVILRCVPISNHLYFYWYRQILGQKVEFLVSFYNNEISEKSEIFDDQFSVERPDGSNFTLKIRSTKLEDSAMYFCANSYSAYNEQFFGPGTRLTVL.

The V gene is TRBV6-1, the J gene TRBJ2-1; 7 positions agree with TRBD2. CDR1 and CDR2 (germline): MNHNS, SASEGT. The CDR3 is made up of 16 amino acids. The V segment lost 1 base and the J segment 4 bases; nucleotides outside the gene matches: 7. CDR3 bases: TGTGCCAGCAGTGAAGAACAGACTAGCCCGTACAATGAGCAGTTCTTC. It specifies CASSEEQTSPYNEQFF.

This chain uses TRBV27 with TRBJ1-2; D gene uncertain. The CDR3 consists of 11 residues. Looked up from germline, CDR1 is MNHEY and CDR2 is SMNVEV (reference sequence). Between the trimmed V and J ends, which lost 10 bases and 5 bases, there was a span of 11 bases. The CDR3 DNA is TGTGCCACCATTAGTCATTATGGCTACACCTTC. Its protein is CATISHYGYTF.

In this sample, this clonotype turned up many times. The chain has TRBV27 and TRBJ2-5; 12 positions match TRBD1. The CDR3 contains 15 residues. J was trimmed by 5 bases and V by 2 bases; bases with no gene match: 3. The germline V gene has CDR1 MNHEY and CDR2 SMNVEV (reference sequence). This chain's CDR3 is CASSLGDRGLETQYF. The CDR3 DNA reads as TGTGCCAGCAGTTTAGGGGACAGGGGGCTTGAGACCCAGTACTTC.

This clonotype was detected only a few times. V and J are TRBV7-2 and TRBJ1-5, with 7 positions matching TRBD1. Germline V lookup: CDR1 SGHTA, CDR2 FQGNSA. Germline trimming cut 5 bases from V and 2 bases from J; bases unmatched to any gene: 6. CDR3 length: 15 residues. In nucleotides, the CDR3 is TGTGCCAGCAGCCGGGGGCAGGGGGGCAATCAGCCCCAGCATTTT. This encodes CASSRGQGGNQPQHF.

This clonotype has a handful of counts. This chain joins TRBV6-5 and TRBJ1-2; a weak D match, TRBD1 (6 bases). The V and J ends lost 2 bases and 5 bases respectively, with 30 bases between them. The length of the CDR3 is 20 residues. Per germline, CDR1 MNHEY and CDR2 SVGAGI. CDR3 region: CASSYPRDAGRGRILYGYTF. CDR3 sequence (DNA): TGTGCCAGCAGTTACCCGAGGGATGCGGGCAGGGGTCGGATTCTGTATGGCTACACCTTC.